This T cell receptor (beta chain) derives from a study of shared clonotypes between healthy human individuals. Study-level points and caveats: Naive subsets tended to show greater estimated richness than memory subsets.

This CDR3 contains 13 residues. The germline CDR1 and CDR2 sequences are MNHEY and SMNVEV (reference sequence). Trimming removed 8 bases from V and 5 bases from J, with 16 bases in between. Some clones are missing from TCRdb's copy, which holds only in-frame ones; the method was immunoSEQ multiplex PCR. Of under 1 million clones in the sample, about 91% were seen once. Naive CD8 populations comprised CD45RO-negative cells positively selected for CCR7, excluding terminally differentiated effector memory CD45RA+ cells. A word on this clone: The antigen is unknown.

This receptor was identified in a man between 25 and 39 years old in good health. This chain joins TRBV27 and TRBJ2-7; D not resolved. The specimen sequenced was naive CD8+ T cells sorted from blood. The CDR3 bases are TGTGCCAGCGCCTACTCCGCTAGGGACGAGCAGTACTTC. As protein: CASAYSARDEQYF.